This T cell receptor beta chain emerged from a study of beta chain features in type 1 diabetes (dated by TCRdb to between 2018 and 2020). Looking at the study overall: No differences in mean age, gender distribution, total cell number or subset yield were found between patients and healthy donors. Across all samples, fewer than 130 million sorted cells were examined, and cell number per subset correlated strongly with RNA yield. In the study, recently diagnosed type 1 diabetes patients and matched healthy donors were compared on the TCRB repertoires of their sorted circulating CD4+ T cell subsets. Regulatory and stem cell-like memory subsets were isolated from only 8 patients and about eight healthy donors, whereas naive and central memory subsets came from all 30 or so donors.

This clone was counted only a few times. Its antigen has not been determined. Per-nucleotide qualities are absent, and no much larger clonotype sits a single base away. Each donor gave one peripheral blood draw, approximately 120 mL on average, collected into heparinised tubes. Naive, central memory, regulatory and stem cell-like memory CD4+ T cells were sorted on a BD FACSAria II using a panel including CD45RO, CCR7, CD25, CD127, CD95 and CD27. All sorted populations exceeded 95% purity. PBMCs were separated immediately by Lymphoprep density gradient centrifugation and were stained directly, without being cultured. So that batch effects would be minimized, each experiment stained and sorted samples in pairs, pairing one healthy donor with one patient. Findings and caveats that apply to the study as a whole: Sequencing cDNA rather than genomic DNA could over-represent highly expressing activated cells, although activation and CD3 levels did not differ between groups. The naive, central memory and regulatory TCRB repertoires appeared to resemble one another more closely among patients than among healthy donors. At VDJ recombination sites, patients with type 1 diabetes made fewer insertions and deleted more nucleotides, a pattern implying thymic rearrangement abnormalities. Shorter templates might be favored by PCR, yet because patient and control samples were amplified and corrected together, any such skew would affect both groups equally. Type 1 diabetes patients showed a moderate but significant shortening of TCRB CDR3 length in all four CD4+ subsets. Because the HLA sub-analyses included only small numbers of individuals, any influence of HLA type on TCRB rearrangement was left unresolved.

The entire amount of isolated RNA was reverse transcribed using the High Capacity cDNA Reverse Transcription Kit, so the sequenced TCRB transcripts were expressed ones. Deep immunoSEQ sequencing was applied to naive, central memory and regulatory T cell samples, giving an average of around 3.8 million total reads per sample. After sorted cells were lysed in RLT buffer, RNA was extracted with DNase-treated RNeasy Micro or Mini kits, with the choice depending on cell number. To prevent cross-contamination, each cell subset was processed individually, whereas patient and healthy donor samples were processed jointly. TCRB sequences were amplified from cDNA with the immunoSEQ multiplex PCR, producing 87-bp fragments spanning the CDR3 region. Amplicons were sequenced on the Illumina HiSeq platform. As for the original processing: Synthetic template baselines were used to correct PCR bias computationally, reads within Hamming distance 2 were collapsed together, and singletons that could not be merged were discarded. Reads were aligned to IMGT to assign V, D and J genes, CDR3 length, and insertions or deletions at six rearrangement sites. Clonotype counts were normalized to sorted cell number within each subset before computing true diversity and Gini coefficients with the tcR R package. The overlap coefficient, calculated on TCRB nucleotide sequences, was used to measure repertoire sharing. The immuneACCESS repertoire file appears here via TCRdb, limited to in-frame rearrangements. These files lack a portion of the clones; in checked studies, under half of the deficit traces to unresolved V genes, and the cause of the others is not known. V and J calls and clone size come straight from that table; D and trimming were deduced from the DNA. This sample gives about 180,000 clones in total; around an eighth of them show up just once. Of the sample, roughly 0.6% falls within the top ten clones.

Based on the germline V gene, the CDR1 and CDR2 sequences are SGHTA and FQGNSA. CDR3 length: 15 amino acids, cysteine to phenylalanine. Left in the record is the CDR3 DNA by itself, 45 bases read in frame from the first base. For this chain, trimming is 3 bases at the V end and 3 bases at the J end, and the number of junction bases without a gene match is 3. What was sequenced was central memory CD4+ T cells from blood. The chain was built from TRBV7-2 and TRBJ2-2, and 8 junctional nucleotides match TRBD1. The receptor comes from a woman in her late teens or twenties in good health. The base sequence is TGTGCCAGCAGCTTTCAGGGGGCTGACACCGGGGAGCTGTTTTTT. It translates as CASSFQGADTGELFF.